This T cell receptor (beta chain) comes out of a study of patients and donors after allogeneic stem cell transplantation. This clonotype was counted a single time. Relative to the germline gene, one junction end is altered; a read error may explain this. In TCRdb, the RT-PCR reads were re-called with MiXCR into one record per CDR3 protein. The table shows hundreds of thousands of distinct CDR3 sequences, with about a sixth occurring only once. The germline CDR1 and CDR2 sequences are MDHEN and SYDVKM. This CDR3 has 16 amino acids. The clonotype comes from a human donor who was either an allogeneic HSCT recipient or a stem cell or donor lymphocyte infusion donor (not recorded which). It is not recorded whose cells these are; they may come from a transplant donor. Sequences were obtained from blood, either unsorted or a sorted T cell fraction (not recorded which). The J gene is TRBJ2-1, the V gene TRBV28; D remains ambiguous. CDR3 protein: CAGSLPRNVIYNEQFF. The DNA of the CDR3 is TGTGCCGGCAGTTTACCGCGGAATGTAATCTACAATGAGCAGTTCTTC.